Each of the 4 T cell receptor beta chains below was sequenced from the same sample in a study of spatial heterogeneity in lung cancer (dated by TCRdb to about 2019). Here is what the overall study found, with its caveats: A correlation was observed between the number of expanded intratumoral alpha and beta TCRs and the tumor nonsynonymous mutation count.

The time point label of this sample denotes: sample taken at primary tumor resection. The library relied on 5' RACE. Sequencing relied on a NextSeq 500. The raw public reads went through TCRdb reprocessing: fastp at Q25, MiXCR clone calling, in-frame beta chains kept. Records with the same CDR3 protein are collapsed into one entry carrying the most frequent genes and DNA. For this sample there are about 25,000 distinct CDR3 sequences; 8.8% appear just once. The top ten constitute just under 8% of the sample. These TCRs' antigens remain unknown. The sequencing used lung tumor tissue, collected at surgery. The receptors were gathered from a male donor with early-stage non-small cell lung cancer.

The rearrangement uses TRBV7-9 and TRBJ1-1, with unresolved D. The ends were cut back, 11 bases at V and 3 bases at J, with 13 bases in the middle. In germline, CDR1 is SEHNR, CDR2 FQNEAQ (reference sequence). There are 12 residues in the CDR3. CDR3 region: CAAFSWDTEAFF. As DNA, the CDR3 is TGTGCCGCCTTCTCCTGGGACACTGAAGCTTTCTTT.

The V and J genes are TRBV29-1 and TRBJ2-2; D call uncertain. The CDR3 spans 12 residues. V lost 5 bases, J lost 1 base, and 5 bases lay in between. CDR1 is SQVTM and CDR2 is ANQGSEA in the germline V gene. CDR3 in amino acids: CSVSLNTGELFF. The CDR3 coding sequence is TGCAGCGTTTCATTGAACACCGGGGAGCTGTTTTTT.

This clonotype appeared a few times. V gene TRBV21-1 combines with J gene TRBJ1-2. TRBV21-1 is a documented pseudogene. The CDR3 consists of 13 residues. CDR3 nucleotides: TGTGCCAGCAGTAAGGAGAACCACTATGGCTACACCTTC. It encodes CASSKENHYGYTF.

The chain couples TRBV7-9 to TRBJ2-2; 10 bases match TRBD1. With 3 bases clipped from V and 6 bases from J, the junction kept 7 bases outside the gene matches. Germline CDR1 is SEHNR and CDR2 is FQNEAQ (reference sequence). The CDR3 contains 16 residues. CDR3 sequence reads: CASSLGDRGKSGELFF. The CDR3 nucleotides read TGTGCCAGCAGCTTGGGGGACAGGGGTAAATCCGGGGAGCTGTTTTTT.